This entry lists 27 T cell receptor beta chains sequenced from one sample in a study of T cells in localized non-small cell lung cancer. The method was immunoSEQ multiplex PCR; TCRdb's version includes in-frame clones alone and lacks a portion of them. The sample includes some 15,000 clones, roughly 89% of them seen just once. The specimen comprised peripheral blood mononuclear cells, sampled before any cancer treatment. Receptors were obtained from a woman aged 40 to 75 with stage III lung adenocarcinoma.

The chain has TRBV5-1 and TRBJ1-1, with TRBD1 matching over 7 bases. V lost 3 bases and J lost 10; bases outside the gene matches: 12. CDR3 length equals 14 residues. Germline values: CDR1 SGHRS, CDR2 YFSETQ. The CDR3 sequence is CASSSSGQVVGAFF. The CDR3 region has the DNA TGCGCCAGCAGCTCAAGCGGACAGGTGGTCGGAGCTTTCTTT.

The chain is built from TRBV6-1 and TRBJ2-7, with a possible D match to TRBD1 (6 bases). In germline, CDR1 is MNHNS, CDR2 SASEGT. The V end was cut by 6 bases, the J end by 6 bases, with 12 bases between. This CDR3 spans 12 amino acids. This CDR3 is CASRTGQFEQYF. The DNA for the CDR3 is TGTGCCAGCAGAACCGGACAGTTCGAGCAGTACTTC.

This clone was seen more than once but under ten times. V usage is TRBV5-4 and J usage is TRBJ1-6; TRBD1 is a possible D gene (6 bases). The CDR3 has 16 residues. Trimming shortened V by 4 bases and J by 6 bases, and 17 bases separated the two germline ends. Germline loops: CDR1 SGHNT, CDR2 YYREEE (reference sequence). The CDR3 protein is CASSTGGGRSNSPLHF. The CDR3 DNA sequence: TGTGCCAGCAGCACTGGCGGGGGCAGAAGTAATTCACCCCTCCACTTT.

V gene TRBV5-5 combines with J gene TRBJ2-7; D is uncertain. The CDR3 has 15 amino acids. CDR1 is SGHKS and CDR2 is YYEKEE in the germline V gene (reference sequence). V shed 1 base and J shed 2 bases, with 13 bases lying between them. Here the CDR3 reads CASSLIVSAAYEQYF. DNA for the CDR3: TGTGCCAGCAGCTTGATAGTATCAGCAGCCTACGAGCAGTACTTC.

A few counts support this clone. The chain recombines TRBV15 with TRBJ1-1; D gene uncertain. V was pared by 5 bases and J by 1 base, with 11 bases between. Germline CDR1 and CDR2: LNHNV and YYDKDF (reference sequence). CDR3 length: 14 amino acids. CDR3 amino acids: CATSLRSGNTEAFF. CDR3 coding DNA: TGTGCCACCAGCTTGAGGTCGGGGAACACTGAAGCTTTCTTT.

The chain combines TRBV7-2 with TRBJ2-1; 10 nucleotides agree with TRBD1. Germline CDR1 and CDR2: SGHTA and FQGNSA. V lost 2 bases and J lost 6; bases outside the gene matches: 4. The CDR3 is made up of 15 amino acids. CDR3 region: CASSLPGQGINEQFF. The CDR3 region has the DNA TGTGCCAGCAGCTTACCGGGACAGGGGATCAATGAGCAGTTCTTC.

The V call is TRBV20-1, the J call TRBJ1-2; D not certain. This CDR3 spans 11 amino acids. V gave up 4 bases and J gave up 0 bases, with 3 bases separating them. Germline loops: CDR1 DFQATT, CDR2 SNEGSKA (reference sequence). The CDR3, as DNA: TGCAGTGCTAAAGCTAACTATGGCTACACCTTC. Protein sequence: CSAKANYGYTF.

In this sample, this clone turned up once. The chain links TRBV27 to TRBJ2-6; D remains ambiguous. V lost 4 bases and J lost 0, with 4 bases in between. The CDR3 sequence is 14 residues long. Germline assignment: CDR1 MNHEY and CDR2 SMNVEV (reference sequence). CDR3 DNA sequence: TGTGCCAGCAGTTCGATCTCTGGGGCCAACGTCCTGACTTTC. Translating it yields CASSSISGANVLTF.

The chain has TRBV7-8 and TRBJ2-7; D not resolved. Germline CDR1 and CDR2: SGHVS and FQNEAQ. Trimming left V 0 bases short and J 6 bases short, with 15 bases between. The CDR3 is 15 amino acids. The CDR3 bases are TGTGCCAGCAGCTTAGCGGTCCGTACAGCCGGCGAGCAGTACTTC. It codes for CASSLAVRTAGEQYF.

V usage is TRBV29-1 and J usage is TRBJ1-2; no firm D call. The CDR3 totals 12 residues. Trimming pared 4 bases from V and 5 bases from J, leaving 11 bases between. Per the germline V gene, CDR1 is SQVTM and CDR2 is ANQGSEA. CDR3 in amino acids: CSVADGWYGYTF. For the CDR3, the DNA is TGCAGCGTTGCGGACGGCTGGTATGGCTACACCTTC.

In its sample, this clone was seen once. The chain couples TRBV27 to TRBJ2-1; 13 bases are a match to TRBD2. The CDR3 runs to 13 residues. Losses at the gene ends were 7 bases for V and 7 bases for J; bases not matched to a gene: 1. Germline V gives CDR1 MNHEY, CDR2 SMNVEV (reference sequence). CDR3 in amino acids: CASKTSGRNEQFF. The CDR3 DNA reads TGTGCCAGCAAGACTAGCGGGAGGAATGAGCAGTTCTTC.

The rearrangement uses TRBV27 and TRBJ1-1; 8 nucleotides align to TRBD1. Trimming took 4 bases from V and 8 from J; bases not matched to a gene: 9. The CDR3 is made up of 14 amino acids. Germline CDR1 is MNHEY and CDR2 is SMNVEV (reference sequence). The CDR3 coding sequence is TGTGCCAGCAGTTGGGGAGCAGGGGGCGGCGAAGCTTTCTTT. It specifies CASSWGAGGGEAFF.

The chain is built from TRBV28 and TRBJ2-2, with 8 bases fitting TRBD1. This CDR3 is built from 15 residues. V was clipped by 2 bases and J by 5 bases; unmatched bases: 4. Germline V gene sequence: CDR1 MDHEN, CDR2 SYDVKM. The CDR3, as DNA: TGTGCCAGCAGTTTACAGGGGGCATGGACCGGGGAGCTGTTTTTT. Translating gives CASSLQGAWTGELFF.

The chain recombines TRBV19 with TRBJ2-5, with D uncertain. V was pared by 5 bases and J by 0 bases, with 7 bases between. Germline CDR1 and CDR2: LNHDA and SQIVND (reference sequence). This CDR3 region has 13 residues. In DNA form, the CDR3 reads TGTGCCAGTAGTCATGGGAACCAAGAGACCCAGTACTTC. As protein: CASSHGNQETQYF.

This sequence joins TRBV7-9 and TRBJ2-3, with D unresolved. The germline V gene has CDR1 SEHNR and CDR2 FQNEAQ (reference sequence). The V end was cut by 1 base, the J end by 6 bases, with 5 bases between. The CDR3 loop spans 12 amino acids. The CDR3 region is CASSLDEDTQYF. CDR3 nucleotide sequence: TGTGCCAGCAGCTTAGACGAGGATACGCAGTATTTT.

V is TRBV28 and J is TRBJ1-1; D is possibly TRBD1 (6 bases). The germline V gene encodes CDR1 MDHEN and CDR2 SYDVKM. The CDR3 extends over 13 amino acids. Trimming took off 9 bases at V and 5 bases at J, with 16 bases between the two ends. The CDR3 here is CASEQQGLTEAFF. The CDR3 nucleotides read TGTGCCAGTGAACAACAGGGTTTAACTGAAGCTTTCTTT.

The rearrangement links TRBV5-4 to TRBJ2-1; 9 bases match TRBD2. CDR3 length equals 17 residues. V lost 2 bases, J lost 4 bases, and 10 bases stayed unmatched. In germline, CDR1 is SGHNT, CDR2 YYREEE (reference sequence). The CDR3 loop reads CASSFSLLAGTYNEQFF. CDR3 bases: TGTGCCAGCAGCTTCTCACTTCTAGCGGGGACGTACAATGAGCAGTTCTTC.

This chain connects TRBV28 to TRBJ2-1, with D uncertain. The CDR3 is 12 residues long. V was shortened by 7 bases and J by 6 bases, with 10 bases between the two germline ends. Germline V gives CDR1 MDHEN, CDR2 SYDVKM. CDR3 amino acids: CASTPSTNEQFF. CDR3 DNA sequence: TGTGCCAGCACCCCCTCCACCAATGAGCAGTTCTTC.

This clone was detected only once. The chain uses TRBV6-1 and TRBJ1-3; 7 nucleotides align to TRBD1. The CDR3 loop spans 15 amino acids. CDR1 is MNHNS, CDR2 SASEGT, per germline. V was pared by 6 bases and J by 0 bases, with 5 bases of the junction left unmatched. The CDR3 sequence is CASRDRFLSGNTIYF. CDR3 bases: TGTGCCAGCAGGGACAGGTTCCTCTCTGGAAACACCATATATTTT.

This clone was detected only a few times. This chain links TRBV19 with TRBJ1-2, with D uncertain. V lost 3 bases and J lost 4, with 12 bases in between. The CDR3 is 14 residues long. The germline V gene encodes CDR1 LNHDA and CDR2 SQIVND (reference sequence). Here the CDR3 DNA reads TGTGCCAGTAGTATCGCTGGGGAGGCCTATGGCTACACCTTC. This codes for CASSIAGEAYGYTF.

The chain recombines TRBV7-9 with TRBJ2-3; 10 nucleotides line up with TRBD2. CDR3 length: 16 amino acids. Per the germline V gene, CDR1 is SEHNR and CDR2 is FQNEAQ (reference sequence). Trimming took 5 bases from V and 2 from J; bases not matched to a gene: 7. The CDR3 sequence: CASSHGLAEVTDTQYF. The DNA of the CDR3 is TGTGCCAGCAGCCACGGACTAGCGGAGGTCACAGATACGCAGTATTTT.

V gene TRBV19 combines with J gene TRBJ2-3; D is perhaps TRBD1 or TRBD2 (5 bases each). The CDR3 has 16 amino acids. V was trimmed by 7 bases and J by 1 base, leaving 18 bases between them. Germline V gene data show CDR1 as LNHDA and CDR2 as SQIVND (reference sequence). The CDR3 DNA reads as TGTGCCAGTACTCCCGCTCGGGGCCTCCGCACAGATACGCAGTATTTT. Encoded protein: CASTPARGLRTDTQYF.

CDR3 nucleotides: TGTGCCAGCAGCGGGGGATCCGGGCTGAATTCACCCCTCCACTTT. Translating gives CASSGGSGLNSPLHF. The chain joins TRBV7-9 to TRBJ1-6; a weak D match, TRBD1 (5 bases). This CDR3 comprises 15 residues. Trimming stripped 5 bases from V and 7 bases from J, with 15 bases between. Germline V CDR1 and CDR2: SEHNR, FQNEAQ (reference sequence).

V is TRBV7-6 and J is TRBJ2-2, with D perhaps matching TRBD1 (5 bases). Trimming took off 3 bases at V and 5 bases at J, with 16 bases between the two ends. This CDR3 has 16 residues. The germline V gene encodes CDR1 SGHVS and CDR2 FNYEAQ. CDR3 in DNA: TGTGCCAGCAGCTTGGATGGGGCAGGTCAAACCGGGGAGCTGTTTTTT. It codes for CASSLDGAGQTGELFF.

The V gene is TRBV7-2, the J gene TRBJ2-2, with unresolved D. CDR3 length: 13 residues. Germline CDR1 is SGHTA and CDR2 is FQGNSA. Trimming pared 2 bases from V and 6 bases from J, leaving 7 bases between. The CDR3 DNA reads as TGTGCCAGCAGCTTATGGTTCCCCGGGGAGCTGTTTTTT. Its translation: CASSLWFPGELFF.

The rearrangement joins TRBV25-1 to TRBJ1-4, with 8 bases aligning to TRBD1. CDR1 and CDR2 from the germline V gene are MGHDK and SYGVNS. The CDR3 has 13 amino acids. V trimming: 2 bases; J trimming: 12 bases; junction bases outside the gene matches: 5. The CDR3 loop reads CASSEGGQAELFF. Here the CDR3 DNA reads TGTGCCAGCAGTGAAGGGGGACAGGCAGAACTGTTTTTT.

This clone was seen a handful of times. The genes are TRBV23-1 and TRBJ2-2, with TRBD2 as a possible D gene (6 bases). TRBV23-1 is placed among ORFs of uncertain function. V lost 2 bases and J 7 bases, leaving 17 bases between the germline ends. The CDR3 covers 16 residues. The CDR3 here is CASSQAGRVFGGELFF. The CDR3, as DNA: TGCGCCAGCAGTCAAGCGGGACGGGTATTTGGCGGGGAGCTGTTTTTT.